The 18 T cell receptor beta chains given below trace back to one sample, sequenced in a study of cytomegalovirus exposure and HLA in healthy donors (TCRdb year 2017). Preparation of the library involved the immunoSEQ multiplex PCR assay. A mixture of 60 forward primers for TCR Vbeta segments and 13 reverse primers for TCR Jbeta segments was used in the multiplex PCR. This immuneACCESS table, as held by TCRdb, lists in-frame sequences with V and J called but not all clones. Of the missing ones, under half trace to an unresolved V gene in checked studies; the others have no known cause. The sample has around 120,000 clones on record, about 75% of them singletons. Clones ranked in the top ten supply about 29% of the sample. The source material was PBMCs. Source of these receptors: a man aged 60 to 69 in good health and CMV-seropositive.

This chain connects TRBV5-1 to TRBJ2-5; TRBD2 matches 8 bases. CDR1 SGHRS and CDR2 YFSETQ come from the germline V gene. The CDR3 runs 14 residues. The V segment lost 2 bases and the J segment 11 bases; nucleotides outside the gene matches: 11. In DNA, the CDR3 is TGCGCCAGCAGCTTTACTAGCGGTAGCGAAGAGCAGTACTTC. Encoded protein: CASSFTSGSEEQYF.

J is TRBJ1-2 and V is TRBV18, with 8 bases that match TRBD1. CDR3 size: 14 residues. The ends lost 4 bases at V and 0 bases at J; junction bases unmatched: 1. Germline loops: CDR1 KGHSH, CDR2 LQKENI. This CDR3 reads CASSRTGSNYGYTF. The CDR3 DNA is TGTGCCAGCTCACGGACAGGGTCTAACTATGGCTACACCTTC.

A note on this clone: An end of the junction differs from the germline gene, which may be a read error. The chain combines TRBV7-9 with TRBJ2-5; no reliable D call. CDR3 length equals 13 residues. Germline values: CDR1 SEHNR, CDR2 FQNEAQ (reference sequence). CDR3 in DNA: TGTGCCAGCAGCTCCTATACCCAAGAGGCCCAGTACTTC. Residues: CASSSYTQEAQYF.

The CDR3 DNA follows: TGTGCCGGAGTTATGAACACTGAAGCTTTCTTT. It encodes CAGVMNTEAFF. The genes are TRBV6-5 and TRBJ1-1, with D hard to call. Deletions cut 11 bases from V and 0 bases from J, with 7 bases between. The CDR3 contains 11 residues. Germline CDR1 reads MNHEY; CDR2 reads SVGAGI.

The V and J genes are TRBV18 and TRBJ2-7, with TRBD1 matching 9 bases. The CDR3 is 15 residues long. Germline trimming cut 0 bases from V and 6 bases from J; bases unmatched to any gene: 6. Germline assignment: CDR1 KGHSH and CDR2 LQKENI. The CDR3 DNA follows: TGTGCCAGCTCACCACCGAGACAGGGGGTCATCGAGCAGTACTTC. This gives the protein CASSPPRQGVIEQYF.

The chain uses TRBV4-2 and TRBJ2-7, with unresolved D. Per germline, CDR1 LGHNA and CDR2 YNFKEQ. Between the trimmed V and J ends, which lost 0 bases and 2 bases, there was a span of 5 bases. The CDR3 is made up of 13 amino acids. In nucleotides, the CDR3 is TGTGCCAGCAGCCAAGAACTCCCCTACGAGCAGTACTTC. This translates into CASSQELPYEQYF.

The V gene is TRBV9, the J gene TRBJ2-5; 8 bases map to TRBD1. With the DNA end fitting TRBJ2-7 better, the J assignment may be wrong. There are 15 residues in the CDR3. Germline V gene data show CDR1 as SGDLS and CDR2 as YYNGEE. This CDR3 reads CASSVTPQGAYEQYF. The CDR3 nucleotides are TGTGCCAGCAGCGTAACCCCACAGGGGGCCTACGAGCAGTACTTC.

This chain joins TRBV18 and TRBJ1-2; 7 bases match TRBD1. CDR3 size: 15 residues. Per the germline V gene, CDR1 is KGHSH and CDR2 is LQKENI. V trimming: 0 bases; J trimming: 8 bases; junction bases outside the gene matches: 9. The CDR3 reads CASSPPKGARGGYTF. The CDR3 DNA follows: TGTGCCAGCTCACCACCAAAGGGGGCCCGGGGGGGCTACACCTTC.

The chain joins TRBV6-6 to TRBJ2-7; 7 nucleotides line up with TRBD2. Germline CDR1 reads MNHNY; CDR2 reads SVGAGI (reference sequence). The V segment lost 5 bases and the J segment 4 bases; nucleotides outside the gene matches: 8. CDR3 length: 14 amino acids. In nucleotides, the CDR3 is TGTGCCAGCAGTCTAGCGGCTGGTCCGTACGAGCAGTACTTC. This translates into CASSLAAGPYEQYF.

The chain carries TRBV13 and TRBJ2-7; TRBD1 matches 10 bases. CDR1 and CDR2 from the germline V gene are PRHDT and FYEKMQ (reference sequence). V lost 4 bases to trimming and J lost 4 bases; unmatched junction nucleotides: 16. The CDR3 length is 18 residues. CDR3 DNA: TGTGCCAGCAGCTGGAACTCATGGGACAGGGGCAGAGATTACGAGCAGTACTTC. It translates to CASSWNSWDRGRDYEQYF.

The rearrangement joins TRBV5-1 to TRBJ2-1; TRBD2 matches at 14 bases. The CDR3 loop spans 17 amino acids. Trimming took 0 bases from V and 6 from J; bases not matched to a gene: 5. CDR1 and CDR2 (germline): SGHRS, YFSETQ. CDR3 in DNA: TGCGCCAGCAGCTTGGGGACTAGCGGGAGGATCCGCAATGAGCAGTTCTTC. Translating it yields CASSLGTSGRIRNEQFF.

Remarks on this clone: The junction does not match germline at one end; this may be a read error. CDR3 coding DNA: TGTGCCAGCAGTTTAGGACAGGGGACACCACTGTTTACTGGGGCCAACGGCCTGACTTTC. Translating it yields CASSLGQGTPLFTGANGLTF. V is TRBV27 and J is TRBJ2-6; 9 bases align to TRBD1. Germline lookup yields CDR1 MNHEY and CDR2 SMNVEV (reference sequence). This CDR3 is 20 amino acids long.

V gene TRBV2 combines with J gene TRBJ2-2; TRBD1 might be the D (5 bases). The germline V gene has CDR1 SNHLY and CDR2 FYNNEI. The CDR3 covers 15 residues. Trimming shortened V by 2 bases and J by 1 base, and 8 bases separated the two germline ends. CDR3 in amino acids: CASSERGWNTGELFF. CDR3 in DNA: TGTGCCAGCAGTGAAAGGGGCTGGAACACCGGGGAGCTGTTTTTT.

The chain carries TRBV7-9 and TRBJ1-5; 8 nucleotides align to TRBD1. The V segment lost 5 bases and the J segment 0 bases; nucleotides outside the gene matches: 3. The CDR3 runs to 15 residues. Germline CDR1 and CDR2: SEHNR and FQNEAQ (reference sequence). The CDR3 nucleotides read TGTGCCAGCAGCGTGGGACAGGTTAGCAATCAGCCCCAGCATTTT. Translating gives CASSVGQVSNQPQHF.

This rearrangement joins TRBV6-5 to TRBJ2-7, with D maybe TRBD2 (5 bases). Germline loops: CDR1 MNHEY, CDR2 SVGAGI. The CDR3 length is 15 residues. V shed 0 bases and J shed 5 bases, with 14 bases lying between them. CDR3 region: CASSYSEGRRDEQYF. The CDR3 DNA reads as TGTGCCAGCAGTTACTCCGAGGGCCGACGGGACGAGCAGTACTTC.

A single count supports this clone. The chain uses TRBV6-5 and TRBJ2-1; 8 positions match TRBD1. Trimming removed 2 bases from V and 5 bases from J; junction bases left unmatched: 2. This CDR3 is 14 amino acids long. Germline values: CDR1 MNHEY, CDR2 SVGAGI. The CDR3 loop is CASSYGQGDNEQFF. CDR3 sequence (DNA): TGTGCCAGCAGTTACGGACAGGGTGACAATGAGCAGTTCTTC.

V gene TRBV11-1 combines with J gene TRBJ1-1, with TRBD1 identical over 10 bases. This CDR3 comprises 16 residues. Germline lookup yields CDR1 SGHAT and CDR2 FQDESV (reference sequence). Germline trimming cut 1 base from V and 4 bases from J; bases unmatched to any gene: 6. Here the CDR3 DNA reads TGTGCCAGCAGCTTAGGACAGGGGGCGTGGGCCACTGAAGCTTTCTTT. Residues: CASSLGQGAWATEAFF.

V and J are TRBV5-6 and TRBJ2-2, with D hard to call. Germline lookup yields CDR1 SGHDT and CDR2 YYEEEE. Between the trimmed V and J ends, which lost 2 bases and 7 bases, there was a span of 3 bases. CDR3 size: 11 residues. The DNA of the CDR3 is TGTGCCAGCAGCTTTTACGGGGAGCTGTTTTTT. This sequence encodes CASSFYGELFF.